The present entry profiles one T cell receptor beta chain with its context. Its antigen remains unidentified. No per-base quality is available; no much larger clone lies one base away. TCR beta CDR3 regions were amplified from RNA transcripts. The TCR CDR3 was subjected to a first round of RT-PCR using the HTBI primer set and the Qiagen OneStep RT-PCR kit. Libraries were constructed in a second round of multiplex PCR, after which size selection and purification were carried out. Sequencing of the libraries was done on an Illumina HiSeq2000 using paired-end 100 bp reads. The original methods were these. SOAPnuke was used to process the raw data, with reads discarded if the reads contained adapters or uncalled bases, had a mean Phred below 15, or lacked an exact constant-primer or identifier match. High-quality paired reads were merged using COPE v1.2.5, and each unique nucleotide sequence was defined as a clonotype. MiTCR v1.1 was used to align the clonotypes against IMGT TRBV, TRBD and TRBJ reference segments. The analysis included only V-J combinations with a frequency above 0.0001, which together covered more than 98% of the repertoires. A TCS score was defined as the ratio of F50 (clonal expansion) to E x V (chaos), with BLOSUM62-based TCRdist applied between CDR3 peptides within each V-J. Welch's t-statistics and random forest reduced roughly 540 V-J features to roughly 13, which were used in a naive Bayes classifier (R e1071). TCRdb took the public reads, trimmed them with fastp at Q25, ran MiXCR for clone calling and kept in-frame beta chains. Every distinct CDR3 protein forms one entry, paired with its most common genes and DNA. The V and J calls and clone size are TCRdb's, not the authors'. For this sample there are 550,000 to 650,000 distinct CDR3 sequences; 14% appear just once. Approximately 15% of the sample is in the top ten clones.

This specimen belongs to a study of T cells in Graves' hyperthyroidism and ophthalmopathy (dated by TCRdb to between 2017 and 2020). Concerning the study at large: Peripheral blood was sampled at the time of initial diagnosis, prior to any treatment. A discovery cohort of roughly 96 patients, approximately 45 with Graves' ophthalmopathy and approximately 60 with stable Graves' hyperthyroidism, was used to find distinguishing TCR V-J signatures. Prospective prediction of ophthalmopathy was tested in an independent validation cohort of 18 to 20 hyperthyroidism patients and 15 to 17 patients who later progressed to ophthalmopathy. The 100 discovery patients were randomly split 7:3 into training and test sets. In addition, the study compared T-cell repertoires in thyroid tissue and in blood from about six Graves' hyperthyroidism patients. After sampling, hyperthyroidism patients received methimazole starting at 30 mg daily, and ophthalmopathy patients received high-dose intravenous methylprednisolone. According to the paper, TCR Vbeta CDR3 sequencing was carried out on approximately 140 peripheral blood samples, which came from around 43 ophthalmopathy, around 74 hyperthyroidism and approximately 17 progressor patients.

General conclusions and limits of the study: Sample size was not statistically predetermined, and investigators were not blinded to group allocation. Most expanded thyroid clonotypes (frequency above 0.001) were also detected in blood, suggesting blood repertoires may reflect thyroid immune responses. A 13 V-J signature model separated ophthalmopathy from stable hyperthyroidism, with about 90% sensitivity and 81.08% specificity in cross-validation and 80%/75% in testing. During validation, the model predicted progression to ophthalmopathy a median of roughly 7.1 months ahead of onset, with roughly 65% sensitivity and around 72% specificity.

A patient counted as having stable Graves' hyperthyroidism if no progression to ophthalmopathy occurred over 18 months of follow-up. Hyperthyroidism patients were newly diagnosed, had a disease duration of under 2 months, and were aged 18 to 65 years. Any patient with an uncontrolled infection, another autoimmune disease, pregnancy or lactation was excluded. Diagnoses relied on clinical symptoms, serum thyroxine and TRAb, thyroid ultrasound and orbital computed tomography. Ficoll-Paque density gradient centrifugation was used to isolate PBMCs from under 11 ml of fresh peripheral blood. Trizol reagent was used to extract total RNA, and RNA quality was then checked on an Agilent 2100 Bioanalyzer. V trim: 5 bases; J trim: 5 bases; unmatched bases: 6. The CDR3, from cysteine to phenylalanine, totals 15 residues. The sequence is cut down to CDR3 DNA, 45 bases in frame from base 1.

The TCR originated in a woman aged 40 to 49 with Graves' hyperthyroidism. Sequencing was performed on blood. The chain was built from TRBV12-3 or TRBV12-4 and TRBJ2-2; TRBD1 aligns with 9 central bases. The CDR3 region has the sequence CASSAGTGRTGELFF. The nucleotides read TGTGCCAGCAGTGCCGGGACAGGGAGGACCGGGGAGCTGTTTTTT.